This TCR beta chain originates from a study of human T cells and chemical hapten exposure. Whole-study findings and limits: The study found that DPC sensitization did not change TCRs above 1 in 1000 frequency.

Remarks on this clonotype: As yet, its antigen is unknown.

V was clipped by 8 bases and J by 3 bases, with 7 bases between them. The length of the CDR3 is 11 residues. This sample's time point: healthy volunteer bleed at 2 weeks. It was from unfractionated whole blood that total RNA was extracted. TCRdb reprocessed the RACE reads via MiXCR and lists one record per CDR3 protein. Of 100,000 to 150,000 distinct CDR3 sequences detected, approximately 9% appear once; the ten largest clones hold approximately 2%. Sequenced material: whole blood. The clonotype was recovered from a male donor in good health. Some clones in this sample may be carry-over from other donors' samples. The V call is TRBV12-3 or TRBV12-4, the J call TRBJ2-5, with D possibly matching TRBD1 (5 bases). CDR3: CASLGEETQYF. CDR3 nucleotides: TGTGCCAGCCTAGGGGAAGAGACCCAGTACTTC.